These 26 T cell receptor beta chains were sequenced from one sample in a study of blood T cell repertoires in COVID-19. Clones were sequenced by immunoSEQ multiplex PCR, and TCRdb holds only the in-frame ones, with some missing. The table records fewer than 350,000 clones, just over 90% of them present only once. Sequencing was done on a sample of PBMCs or T cells enriched from blood (not recorded which). The receptors stem from a woman in her 40s with acute COVID-19.

CDR3 sequence: CASSRLATSTDTQYF. CDR3 bases: TGCGCCAGCAGCAGACTAGCTACTAGCACAGATACGCAGTATTTT. The V gene is TRBV5-1, the J gene TRBJ2-3, with 7 bases fitting TRBD2. CDR3 length: 15 residues. In germline, CDR1 is SGHRS, CDR2 YFSETQ. J was trimmed by 0 bases and V by 4 bases; bases with no gene match: 5. Supplemented by reference TRBV5-1 and TRBJ2-3, the full variable domain reads KAGVTQTPRYLIKTRGQQVTLSCSPISGHRSVSWYQQTPGQGLQFLFEYFSETQRNKGNFPGRFSGRQFSNSRSEMNVSTLELGDSALYLCASSRLATSTDTQYFGPGTRLTVL.

J is TRBJ2-5 and V is TRBV18, with 14 bases fitting TRBD2. With V trimmed by 3 bases and J by 5 bases, 2 bases remained unmatched. The CDR3 extends over 15 amino acids. CDR1 and CDR2 from the germline V gene are KGHSH and LQKENI. DNA for the CDR3: TGTGCCAGCTCACCGGGACTAGCGGGAGTGGAGACCCAGTACTTC. It encodes CASSPGLAGVETQYF.

V and J are TRBV29-1 and TRBJ2-3; D might be TRBD1 (6 bases). Germline V gene lookup returns CDR1 SQVTM and CDR2 ANQGSEA. This CDR3 has 13 amino acids. V dropped 6 bases and J dropped 1 base, with 11 bases sitting between them. CDR3 DNA sequence: TGCAGCGTCGTTAGACAGGGCACAGATACGCAGTATTTT. This encodes CSVVRQGTDTQYF.

This chain joins TRBV6-5 and TRBJ2-6; D may be TRBD2 (5 bases). The CDR3 has 15 amino acids. The ends were cut back, 0 bases at V and 2 bases at J, with 5 bases in the middle. Germline CDR1 is MNHEY and CDR2 is SVGAGI. The DNA for the CDR3 is TGTGCCAGCAGTTACTCGAGGGCTGGGGCCAACGTCCTGACTTTC. Its translation: CASSYSRAGANVLTF.

The V gene is TRBV27, the J gene TRBJ1-6; D not resolved. The V and J ends lost 0 bases and 0 bases respectively, with 9 bases between them. The CDR3 length is 17 residues. Germline loops: CDR1 MNHEY, CDR2 SMNVEV (reference sequence). CDR3 sequence: CASSLSAESSYNSPLHF. CDR3 in DNA: TGTGCCAGCAGTTTATCGGCGGAGAGCTCCTATAATTCACCCCTCCACTTT.

The gene calls are TRBV10-3 and TRBJ2-7; 10 bases line up with TRBD1. The CDR3 has 17 amino acids. With 4 bases clipped from V and 5 bases from J, the junction kept 14 bases outside the gene matches. CDR1 and CDR2 (germline): ENHRY, SYGVKD. The CDR3 region is CAISVNPAGTGDNEQYF. In nucleotides, the CDR3 is TGTGCCATCAGTGTAAACCCTGCCGGGACAGGGGACAACGAGCAGTACTTC.

The count of this clone is one. V gene TRBV21-1 combines with J gene TRBJ1-3; TRBD1 reflects the table's D call only, with no check against the DNA. TRBV21-1 is designated a pseudogene. The CDR3 has 17 residues. The CDR3 is CASSKGSSGGLGNTIYF. DNA for the CDR3: TGTGCCAGCAGCAAAGGGTCATCAGGGGGCCTTGGAAACACCATATATTTT.

This clone was counted a single time. The V and J genes are TRBV7-9 and TRBJ2-1, with D possibly TRBD2 on 5 matching bases. Germline V lookup: CDR1 SEHNR, CDR2 FQNEAQ (reference sequence). V lost 7 bases to trimming and J lost 2 bases, with 12 bases between them. The CDR3 consists of 14 residues. CDR3 amino acids: CASTLSGPYNEQFF. In nucleotides, the CDR3 is TGTGCCAGCACCCTAAGCGGTCCCTACAATGAGCAGTTCTTC. Full variable domain (missing parts from reference TRBV7-9 and TRBJ2-1): DTGVSQNPRHKITKRGQNVTFRCDPISEHNRLYWYRQTLGQGPEFLTYFQNEAQLEKSRLLSDRFSAERPKGSFSTLEIQRTEQGDSAMYLCASTLSGPYNEQFFGPGTRLTVL.

This chain links TRBV11-2 with TRBJ2-5; 12 positions agree with TRBD2. Germline assignment: CDR1 SGHAT and CDR2 FQNNGV. The V gene end was trimmed by 6 bases and the J gene end by 2 bases; junction bases not matched to a gene: 4. The CDR3 length is 15 residues. The CDR3 spells CASRRLAGDQETQYF. The CDR3 DNA reads as TGTGCCAGCAGGAGACTAGCGGGAGATCAAGAGACCCAGTACTTC.

This clone appeared a few times. In DNA, the CDR3 is TGTGCCAGCTCAGACCCCGGCAGGGGTGAAGCTTTCTTT. Amino acids: CASSDPGRGEAFF. The gene calls are TRBV18 and TRBJ1-1; possible D gene TRBD1, 6 bases. In germline, CDR1 is KGHSH, CDR2 LQKENI. CDR3 length: 13 residues. Trimming took off 5 bases at V and 7 bases at J, with 14 bases between the two ends.

This clone appeared once. The chain has TRBV5-1 and TRBJ2-1, with TRBD2 matching over 7 bases. The germline CDR1 and CDR2 sequences are SGHRS and YFSETQ. The CDR3 contains 16 residues. V trimming: 4 bases; J trimming: 6 bases; junction bases outside the gene matches: 13. The CDR3 is CASSPSGGGSFNEQFF. DNA of the CDR3: TGCGCCAGCAGCCCCTCGGGTGGCGGGAGCTTCAATGAGCAGTTCTTC.

This rearrangement joins TRBV19 to TRBJ2-1, with a tentative D call TRBD2 (6 bases). The CDR3 is 13 amino acids. The ends were cut back, 3 bases at V and 7 bases at J, with 10 bases in the middle. CDR1 is LNHDA, CDR2 SQIVND, per germline (reference sequence). The CDR3 DNA sequence: TGTGCCAGTAGTATGGAGACTAGGAATGAGCAGTTCTTC. Residues: CASSMETRNEQFF.

This clone appeared a single time. CDR3 nucleotide sequence: TGCGCCAGCAGTAGGACAGGGGATATTCGAATGTATGGCTACACCTTC. The encoded protein is CASSRTGDIRMYGYTF. The rearrangement joins TRBV5-1 to TRBJ1-2; 9 nucleotides line up with TRBD1. From germline, CDR1 is SGHRS and CDR2 YFSETQ. The CDR3 consists of 16 residues. Trimming took 5 bases from V and 5 from J; bases not matched to a gene: 13.

The V call is TRBV7-8, the J call TRBJ1-1; 8 bases fit TRBD1. V lost 4 bases and J lost 0; bases outside the gene matches: 4. The germline gives CDR1 SGHVS, CDR2 FQNEAQ. This CDR3 contains 15 residues. CDR3 in amino acids: CASSSRTGMNTEAFF. The CDR3 bases are TGTGCCAGCAGCTCCCGGACAGGGATGAACACTGAAGCTTTCTTT.

J is TRBJ1-1 and V is TRBV4-2; possible D gene TRBD1, 6 bases. Looked up from germline, CDR1 is LGHNA and CDR2 is YNFKEQ. V was clipped by 1 base and J by 5 bases, with 23 bases between them. The CDR3 is made up of 18 amino acids. The CDR3 region is CASSQVRYRDRLRTEAFF. The DNA for the CDR3 is TGTGCCAGCAGCCAAGTGAGGTACAGAGACAGGCTTCGAACTGAAGCTTTCTTT.

The V call is TRBV18, the J call TRBJ2-5; TRBD1 is a possible D gene (6 bases). Trimming shortened V by 3 bases and J by 1 base, and 12 bases separated the two germline ends. The germline V gene encodes CDR1 KGHSH and CDR2 LQKENI. This CDR3 comprises 15 residues. As DNA, the CDR3 is TGTGCCAGCTCACCGGGGGCGCGGTCCCAAGAGACCCAGTACTTC. Translated: CASSPGARSQETQYF.

V and J are TRBV7-9 and TRBJ1-1, with 7 bases lining up with TRBD1. The CDR3 length is 15 residues. Germline assignment: CDR1 SEHNR and CDR2 FQNEAQ (reference sequence). With 5 bases clipped from V and 0 bases from J, the junction kept 6 bases outside the gene matches. The CDR3: CASSPRRGLNTEAFF. Here the CDR3 DNA reads TGTGCCAGCAGCCCCAGGAGGGGGCTGAACACTGAAGCTTTCTTT.

The gene calls are TRBV5-4 and TRBJ2-5; 7 bases line up with TRBD1. Germline V lookup: CDR1 SGHNT, CDR2 YYREEE (reference sequence). V dropped 4 bases and J dropped 2; count of bases not matched to a gene: 2. The CDR3 covers 13 residues. The CDR3, as DNA: TGTGCCAGCAGCCAGGGACAGCAAGAGACCCAGTACTTC. As protein: CASSQGQQETQYF. Drawing the rest from reference TRBV5-4 and TRBJ2-5, the complete variable domain is ETGVTQSPTHLIKTRGQQVTLRCSSQSGHNTVSWYQQALGQGPQFIFQYYREEENGRGNFPPRFSGLQFPNYSSELNVNALELDDSALYLCASSQGQQETQYFGPGTRLLVL.

The chain has TRBV3-1 (or the pseudogene TRBV3-2) and TRBJ2-1; 14 bases fit TRBD2. Germline V lookup: CDR1 LGHDT, CDR2 YNNKEL (reference sequence). V trimming: 2 bases; J trimming: 6 bases; junction bases outside the gene matches: 9. This CDR3 has 18 amino acids. The CDR3 protein is CASSQRSGTSGSRNEQFF. The CDR3 region has the DNA TGTGCCAGCAGCCAAAGGTCCGGGACTAGCGGGAGTCGCAATGAGCAGTTCTTC.

This clone appeared a few times. This chain connects TRBV20-1 to TRBJ1-2; D is possibly TRBD1 (5 bases). Deletions cut 5 bases from V and 6 bases from J, with 7 bases between. The CDR3 totals 10 residues. The germline V gene encodes CDR1 DFQATT and CDR2 SNEGSKA (reference sequence). CDR3 DNA sequence: TGCAGTGCTGCCAGGGATGGCTACACCTTC. Protein product: CSAARDGYTF.

The V and J genes are TRBV4-2 and TRBJ2-7; TRBD2 matches 8 bases. The V segment lost 8 bases and the J segment 4 bases; nucleotides outside the gene matches: 7. This CDR3 spans 13 amino acids. Germline CDR1 is LGHNA and CDR2 is YNFKEQ. The CDR3 reads CASGSSGTYEQYF. The CDR3 coding sequence is TGTGCCAGCGGGAGTAGCGGGACATACGAGCAGTACTTC.

A note on this clone: The same CDR3 can be traced to other DNA sequences in this sample. The V call is TRBV4-2, the J call TRBJ2-7; 7 bases match TRBD2. The CDR3 is 14 amino acids. CDR1 LGHNA and CDR2 YNFKEQ come from the germline V gene. V trimming: 4 bases; J trimming: 2 bases; junction bases outside the gene matches: 5. CDR3 region: CASSPREGAYEQYF. Here the CDR3 DNA reads TGTGCCAGCAGCCCCAGGGAGGGAGCCTACGAGCAGTACTTC.

The J gene is TRBJ2-1, the V gene TRBV7-2; 7 nucleotides match TRBD2. Germline-derived CDR1 and CDR2 are SGHTA and FQGNSA. The V segment lost 1 base and the J segment 4 bases; nucleotides outside the gene matches: 4. There are 15 residues in the CDR3. Here the CDR3 reads CASSLESGAYNEQFF. CDR3 DNA: TGTGCCAGCAGCTTAGAGAGCGGGGCATACAATGAGCAGTTCTTC.

The chain recombines TRBV27 with TRBJ1-1; D is unresolved. The germline gives CDR1 MNHEY, CDR2 SMNVEV (reference sequence). The CDR3 has 13 residues. The ends were cut back, 5 bases at V and 4 bases at J, with 11 bases in the middle. CDR3 coding DNA: TGTGCCAGCAGTAACAGAGGAGGCACTGAAGCTTTCTTT. It encodes CASSNRGGTEAFF.

V usage is TRBV28 and J usage is TRBJ1-1; D perhaps matches TRBD1 (6 bases). Germline V gene lookup returns CDR1 MDHEN and CDR2 SYDVKM. V shed 8 bases and J shed 10 bases, with 11 bases lying between them. The CDR3 has 10 residues. The CDR3 DNA follows: TGTGCCAGCGAAGGGGGGGGAGCTTTCTTT. Translating gives CASEGGGAFF.

This clone has a single count. V is TRBV7-9 and J is TRBJ1-6; 7 bases match TRBD1. Germline V gene data show CDR1 as SEHNR and CDR2 as FQNEAQ (reference sequence). The trim removed 5 bases at V and 6 bases at J, leaving 4 bases unmatched. CDR3 size: 14 residues. In DNA, the CDR3 is TGTGCCAGCAGCCTCCGACAGGGTAATTCACCCCTCCACTTT. Translated: CASSLRQGNSPLHF.